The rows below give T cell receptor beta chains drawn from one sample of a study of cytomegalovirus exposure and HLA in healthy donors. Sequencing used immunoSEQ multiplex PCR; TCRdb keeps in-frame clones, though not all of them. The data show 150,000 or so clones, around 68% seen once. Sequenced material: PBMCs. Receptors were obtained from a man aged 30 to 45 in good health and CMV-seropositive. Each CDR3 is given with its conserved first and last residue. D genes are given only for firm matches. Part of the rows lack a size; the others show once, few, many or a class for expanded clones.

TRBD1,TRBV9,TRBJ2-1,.,CASSLRDRENNEQFF,TGTGCCAGCAGCCTACGGGACAGGGAAAACAATGAGCAGTTCTTC
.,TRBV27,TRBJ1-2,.,CASSQGLLYYTF,TGTGCCAGCAGCCAGGGGTTGTTATACTACACCTTC
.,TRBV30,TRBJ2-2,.,CAWSRNTGELFF,TGTGCCTGGAGTCGGAACACCGGGGAGCTGTTTTTT
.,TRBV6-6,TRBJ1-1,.,CASSYIIAREAFF,TGTGCCAGCAGTTACATAATAGCGAGGGAAGCTTTCTTT
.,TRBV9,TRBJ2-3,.,CASSVEGPGADTQYF,TGTGCCAGCAGCGTGGAGGGCCCGGGAGCAGATACGCAGTATTTT
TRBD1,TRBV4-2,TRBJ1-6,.,CASSQDIGQGAGSPLHF,TGTGCCAGCAGCCAAGATATAGGACAGGGGGCGGGTTCACCCCTCCACTTT
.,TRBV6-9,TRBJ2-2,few,CASPYKGELFF,TGTGCCAGCCCCTATAAAGGGGAGCTGTTTTTT
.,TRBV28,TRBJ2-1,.,CASSSPEQGVFGIEQFF,TGTGCCAGCAGTTCCCCGGAACAGGGTGTATTCGGCATTGAGCAGTTCTTC
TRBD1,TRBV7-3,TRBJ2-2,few,CASRRTGGNANTGELFF,TGTGCCAGCAGGCGCACAGGGGGTAATGCGAACACCGGGGAGCTGTTTTTT
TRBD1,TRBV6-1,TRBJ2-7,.,CASSTGTGTWEQYF,TGTGCCAGCAGTACCGGGACAGGGACGTGGGAGCAGTACTTC
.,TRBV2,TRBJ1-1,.,CASSLQGSDAFF,TGTGCCAGCAGTTTACAGGGTAGCGACGCTTTCTTT
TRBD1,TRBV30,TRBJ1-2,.,CAWKWQGAGDGYTF,TGTGCCTGGAAGTGGCAGGGGGCAGGTGATGGCTACACCTTC
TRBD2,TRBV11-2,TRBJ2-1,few,CASSRGTSGTLGGEQFF,TGTGCCAGCAGCCGGGGGACTAGCGGGACGCTGGGGGGGGAGCAGTTCTTC
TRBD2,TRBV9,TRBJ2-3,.,CASSEGTSDTDTQYF,TGTGCCAGCAGCGAAGGGACTAGCGACACAGATACGCAGTATTTT
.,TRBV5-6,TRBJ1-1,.,CASSPPNRATEAFF,TGTGCCAGCAGTCCTCCAAACAGGGCGACTGAAGCTTTCTTT
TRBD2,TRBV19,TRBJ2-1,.,CASRSGSQSNEQFF,TGTGCCAGTAGGAGCGGGAGCCAGAGCAATGAGCAGTTCTTC
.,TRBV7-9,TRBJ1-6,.,CASSTQGGHLHF,TGTGCCAGCAGCACACAGGGCGGGCACCTCCACTTT
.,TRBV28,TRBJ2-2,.,CASIEGNTGELFF,TGTGCCAGCATTGAGGGGAACACCGGGGAGCTGTTTTTT
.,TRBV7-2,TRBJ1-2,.,CASSLGGGDYGYTF,TGTGCCAGCAGCTTAGGGGGGGGCGACTATGGCTACACCTTC
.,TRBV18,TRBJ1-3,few,CASQGTGNTIYF,TGTGCCAGCCAGGGGACCGGAAACACCATATATTTT
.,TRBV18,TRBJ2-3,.,CASSPTLAPGADTQYF,TGTGCCAGCTCACCGACTCTAGCTCCCGGCGCAGATACGCAGTATTTT
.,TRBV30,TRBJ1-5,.,CAWSARGINQPQHF,TGTGCCTGGAGTGCCAGGGGAATCAATCAGCCCCAGCATTTT
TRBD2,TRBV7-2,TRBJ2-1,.,CASSRTSGDYNEQFF,TGTGCCAGCAGCAGGACTAGCGGGGATTACAATGAGCAGTTCTTC
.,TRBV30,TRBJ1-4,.,CAWSIGGRNEKLFF,TGTGCCTGGAGTATCGGGGGTCGAAATGAAAAACTGTTTTTT
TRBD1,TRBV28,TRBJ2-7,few,CASSTTGTGGYEQYF,TGTGCCAGCAGCACCACCGGGACAGGGGGGTACGAGCAGTACTTC
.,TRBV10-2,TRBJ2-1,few,CASSEQVVLYNEQFF,TGCGCCAGCAGTGAACAGGTCGTTCTCTACAATGAGCAGTTCTTC
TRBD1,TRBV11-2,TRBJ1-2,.,CASSARDRGTDYGYTF,TGTGCCAGCAGCGCCCGGGACAGGGGCACGGACTATGGCTACACCTTC
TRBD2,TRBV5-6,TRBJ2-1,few,CASSLTSGFPNEQFF,TGTGCCAGCAGCTTGACTAGCGGGTTTCCCAATGAGCAGTTCTTC
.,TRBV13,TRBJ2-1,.,CASSLGGDSKHNEQFF,TGTGCCAGCAGCTTAGGAGGGGACTCCAAACACAATGAGCAGTTCTTC
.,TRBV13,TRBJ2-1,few,CASSLNGGRPYNEQFF,TGTGCCAGCAGCTTAAATGGCGGAAGACCCTACAATGAGCAGTTCTTC
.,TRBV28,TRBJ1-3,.,CASSFYRETSGNTIYF,TGTGCCAGCAGTTTCTACAGGGAGACCTCTGGAAACACCATATATTTT
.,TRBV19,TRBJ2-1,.,CASRPGGPPYNEQFF,TGTGCCAGTAGACCCGGAGGACCTCCCTACAATGAGCAGTTCTTC
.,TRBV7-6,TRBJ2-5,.,CASSLSLAQETQYF,TGTGCCAGCAGCTTAAGCCTAGCCCAAGAGACCCAGTACTTC
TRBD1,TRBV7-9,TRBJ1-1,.,CASSYGQGLAEAFF,TGTGCCAGCAGCTACGGACAGGGGCTGGCTGAAGCTTTCTTT
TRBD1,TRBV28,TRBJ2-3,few,CASSSWTGRVDTQYF,TGTGCCAGCAGTTCTTGGACAGGGCGGGTAGATACGCAGTATTTT
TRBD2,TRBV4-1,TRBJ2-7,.,CASSHDWGLDYEQYF,TGCGCCAGCAGCCACGACTGGGGACTAGATTACGAGCAGTACTTC
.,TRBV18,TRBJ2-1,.,CASSLHQAKSGSYNEQFF,TGTGCCAGCTCACTCCATCAGGCTAAGAGCGGCTCCTACAATGAGCAGTTCTTC
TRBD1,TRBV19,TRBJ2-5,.,CASSIQGAQETQYF,TGTGCCAGTAGTATACAGGGGGCTCAAGAGACCCAGTACTTC
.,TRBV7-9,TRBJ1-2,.,CASSGLGGDYGYTF,TGTGCCAGCAGCGGCTTGGGGGGGGACTATGGCTACACCTTC
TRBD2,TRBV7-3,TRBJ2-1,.,CASSTLGTIDEQFF,TGTGCCAGCAGTACCCTAGGGACTATAGATGAGCAGTTCTTC
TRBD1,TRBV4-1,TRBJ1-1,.,CASSRGQGFVAEAFF,TGCGCCAGCAGCCGAGGACAGGGGTTTGTCGCTGAAGCTTTCTTT
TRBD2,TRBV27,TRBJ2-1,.,CATRLAGEYNEQFF,TGTGCCACCCGTCTAGCGGGAGAGTACAATGAGCAGTTCTTC
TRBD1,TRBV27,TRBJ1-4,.,CASSGGTGSMSRNEKLFF,TGTGCCAGCAGTGGAGGGACAGGTAGTATGAGCCGTAATGAAAAACTGTTTTTT
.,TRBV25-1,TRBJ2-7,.,CASSDRQPSWGYEQYF,TGTGCCAGCAGTGACCGACAGCCGTCTTGGGGTTACGAGCAGTACTTC
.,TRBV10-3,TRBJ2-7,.,CAAGGYEQYF,TGTGCCGCCGGGGGATACGAGCAGTACTTC
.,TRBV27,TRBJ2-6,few,CASSLSWASGANVLTF,TGTGCCAGCAGTTTATCCTGGGCCTCTGGGGCCAACGTCCTGACTTTC
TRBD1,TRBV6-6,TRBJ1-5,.,CASSYLGGADRPQHF,TGTGCCAGCAGTTACTTAGGGGGCGCAGATCGGCCCCAGCATTTT
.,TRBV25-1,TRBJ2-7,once,CASSAQRSSYEQYF,TGTGCCAGCAGTGCGCAGCGGAGCTCCTACGAGCAGTACTTC